The entry below describes one T cell receptor beta chain. The table lists this clonotype with many counts. Its antigen target is currently unknown. No qualities accompany the bases; no much larger clone lies one base away. Data came from an Illumina HiSeq 1500. The public reads were reprocessed in TCRdb via fastp at Q25 and MiXCR, keeping in-frame beta chains. CDR3 protein duplicates are merged, each entry listing the most common genes and DNA. The sample records fewer than 250,000 distinct CDR3 sequences, 22% of which are singletons. The top ten clonotypes cover 15% to 20% of the sample. The entry originates in a study of T cell repertoires in cytomegalovirus infection (dated by TCRdb to 2018 to 2020). At the level of the whole study: Donor HLA type was relevant to the analysis, because carriage of CMV infection together with the matching HLA type was indicated by public TCR beta signatures.

Counted from cysteine to phenylalanine, this CDR3 has 15 amino acids. Here the CDR3 DNA is all that survives: 45 bases in frame from base 1. Trimming at the junction amounts to 2 bases on V and 0 bases on J, and the germline ends lie 10 bases apart. Sequences MNHEY (CDR1) and SVGAGI (CDR2) are obtained from the germline V gene. Broader findings and caveats from the paper: In both this cohort and an independent roughly 350-donor cohort, the cumulative frequency of public TCR beta family members distinguished carriers of CMV infection plus the relevant HLA type. The ex vivo response was dominated by HLA-C-restricted CMV-specific TCR beta clonotypes, which also provided the single most frequent clonotype in two of eight donors.

Specimen: CD8+ T cells from PBMCs. The sequence was obtained from a human donor in good health (CMV status not recorded). Some clones in this sample may be carry-over from other donors' samples. The chain is made from TRBV6-5 and TRBJ1-1, with the D gene not clear enough to name. The CDR3 region: CASSYTSNLNTEAFF. The DNA is TGTGCCAGCAGTTACACCTCCAACCTGAACACTGAAGCTTTCTTT.